Included here is one T cell receptor beta chain sequence, with context. The antigen is not known. The V and J ends lost 3 bases and 4 bases respectively, with 20 bases between them. From germline, CDR1 is SGHDT and CDR2 YYEEEE. This CDR3 region has 16 residues. Time point defined: newly diagnosed GD, antithyroid drugs for less than 3 months. PBMCs were the source of the RNA used for TCR sequencing. This entry comes from a study of regulatory T cells in long-lasting Graves disease. The authors built TCR beta libraries using iRepertoire HTBI primers and Arm-PCR of CDR3 regions. MiXCR, run by TCRdb on the multiplex PCR reads, gives a single entry per CDR3 protein. The profile shows just over 600,000 distinct CDR3 sequences, roughly 15% of them singletons. Study observations and caveats: Gene preferences differed: TRBV28, TRBJ1-2, TRBJ2-5 in persistent cases.

The same specimen was also included in a second study, on T cells in Graves' hyperthyroidism and ophthalmopathy. That work adds: The HTBI set primed first-round TCR CDR3 RT-PCR.

This receptor was obtained from a woman between 25 and 40 years old with Graves disease. This material consisted of peripheral blood mononuclear cells (PBMCs), taken at new diagnosis, from a patient treated with antithyroid drugs. The chain is built from TRBV5-6 and TRBJ2-7, with D perhaps being TRBD1 or TRBD2 (5 bases each). The CDR3 sequence is CASSSTPGPRGYEQYF. The CDR3, as DNA: TGTGCCAGCAGCTCTACCCCGGGACCCAGAGGGTACGAGCAGTACTTC.